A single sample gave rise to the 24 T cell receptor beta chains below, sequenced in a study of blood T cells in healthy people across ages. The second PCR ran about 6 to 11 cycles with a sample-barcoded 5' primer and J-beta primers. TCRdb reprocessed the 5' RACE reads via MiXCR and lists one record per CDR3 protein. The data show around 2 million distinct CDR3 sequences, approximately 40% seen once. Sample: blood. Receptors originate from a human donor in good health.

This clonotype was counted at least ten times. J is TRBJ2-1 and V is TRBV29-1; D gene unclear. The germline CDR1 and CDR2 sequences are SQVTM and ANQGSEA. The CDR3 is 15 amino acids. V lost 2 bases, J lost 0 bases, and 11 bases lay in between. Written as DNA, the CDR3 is TGCAGCGTTGAAATTTGGGATAGCTCCTACAATGAGCAGTTCTTC. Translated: CSVEIWDSSYNEQFF.

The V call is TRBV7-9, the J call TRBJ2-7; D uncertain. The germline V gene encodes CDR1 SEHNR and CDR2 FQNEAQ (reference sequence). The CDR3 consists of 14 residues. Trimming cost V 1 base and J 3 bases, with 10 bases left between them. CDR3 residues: CASSLEVQDYEQYF. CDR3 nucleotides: TGTGCCAGCAGCTTAGAGGTCCAGGACTACGAGCAGTACTTC.

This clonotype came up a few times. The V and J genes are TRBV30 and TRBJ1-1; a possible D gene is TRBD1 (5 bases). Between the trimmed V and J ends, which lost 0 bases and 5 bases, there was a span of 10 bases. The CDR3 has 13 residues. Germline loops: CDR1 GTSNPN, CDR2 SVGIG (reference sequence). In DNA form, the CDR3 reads TGTGCCTGGAGTGTAGTTGGGGGGACTGAAGCTTTCTTT. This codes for CAWSVVGGTEAFF.

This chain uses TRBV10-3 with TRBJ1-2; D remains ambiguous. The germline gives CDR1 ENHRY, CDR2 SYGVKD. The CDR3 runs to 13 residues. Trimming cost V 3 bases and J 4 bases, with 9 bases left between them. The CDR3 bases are TGTGCCATCAGTGACAATCCATTCTATGGCTACACCTTC. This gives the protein CAISDNPFYGYTF.

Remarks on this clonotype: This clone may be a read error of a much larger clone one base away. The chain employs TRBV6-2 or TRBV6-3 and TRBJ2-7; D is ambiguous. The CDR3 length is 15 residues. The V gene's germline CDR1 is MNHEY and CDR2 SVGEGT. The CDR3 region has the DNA TGTGCCAGCAGTGACTCTCTCTTGGGGATCTACGAGCAGTACTTC. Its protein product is CASSDSLLGIYEQYF.

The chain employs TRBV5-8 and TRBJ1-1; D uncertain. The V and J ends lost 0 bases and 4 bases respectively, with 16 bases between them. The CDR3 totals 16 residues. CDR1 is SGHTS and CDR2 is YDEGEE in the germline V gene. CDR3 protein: CASSLDDRQRFTEAFF. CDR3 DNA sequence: TGTGCCAGCAGCTTGGATGATCGGCAGAGATTCACTGAAGCTTTCTTT.

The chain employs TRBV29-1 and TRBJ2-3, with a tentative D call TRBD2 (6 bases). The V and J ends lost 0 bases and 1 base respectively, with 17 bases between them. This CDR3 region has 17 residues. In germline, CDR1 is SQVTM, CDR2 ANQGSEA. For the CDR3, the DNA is TGCAGCGTTGAAGAGTCGAGGCGGGGAATACGCACAGATACGCAGTATTTT. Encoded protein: CSVEESRRGIRTDTQYF.

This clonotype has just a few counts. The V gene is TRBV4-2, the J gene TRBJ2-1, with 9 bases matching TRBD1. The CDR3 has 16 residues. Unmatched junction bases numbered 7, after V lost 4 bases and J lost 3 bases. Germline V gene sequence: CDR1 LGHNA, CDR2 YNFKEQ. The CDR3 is CASSPSGDRVYNEQFF. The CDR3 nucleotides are TGTGCCAGCAGCCCCTCCGGGGACAGGGTCTACAATGAGCAGTTCTTC.

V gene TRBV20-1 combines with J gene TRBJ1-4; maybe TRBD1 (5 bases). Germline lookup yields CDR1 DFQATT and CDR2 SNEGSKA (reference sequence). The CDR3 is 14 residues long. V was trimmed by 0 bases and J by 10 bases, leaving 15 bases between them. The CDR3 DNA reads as TGCAGTGCTAGAGAGGGGGGGATGGAAGGAAAACTGTTTTTT. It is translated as CSAREGGMEGKLFF.

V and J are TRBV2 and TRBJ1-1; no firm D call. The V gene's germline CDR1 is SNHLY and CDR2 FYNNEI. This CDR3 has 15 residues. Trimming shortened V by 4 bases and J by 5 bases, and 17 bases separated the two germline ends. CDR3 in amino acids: CASSAGSPMGTEAFF. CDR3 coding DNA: TGTGCCAGCAGTGCGGGTTCTCCAATGGGGACTGAAGCTTTCTTT.

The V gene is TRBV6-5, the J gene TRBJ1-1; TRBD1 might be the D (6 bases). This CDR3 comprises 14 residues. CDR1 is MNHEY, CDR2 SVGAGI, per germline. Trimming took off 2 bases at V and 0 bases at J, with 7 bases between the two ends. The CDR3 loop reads CASSYGQMNTEAFF. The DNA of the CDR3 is TGTGCCAGCAGTTACGGACAGATGAACACTGAAGCTTTCTTT.

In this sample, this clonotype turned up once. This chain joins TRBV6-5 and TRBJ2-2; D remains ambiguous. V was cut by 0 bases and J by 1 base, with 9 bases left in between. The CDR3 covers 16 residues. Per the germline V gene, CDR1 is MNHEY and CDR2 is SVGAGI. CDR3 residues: CASSYSSTLNTGELFF. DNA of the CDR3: TGTGCCAGCAGTTACTCGAGCACATTGAACACCGGGGAGCTGTTTTTT.

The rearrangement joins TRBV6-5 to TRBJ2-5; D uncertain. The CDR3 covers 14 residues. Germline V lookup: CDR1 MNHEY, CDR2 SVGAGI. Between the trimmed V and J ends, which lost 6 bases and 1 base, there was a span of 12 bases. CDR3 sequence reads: CASSRRGTQETQYF. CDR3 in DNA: TGTGCCAGCAGCCGCCGAGGAACCCAAGAGACCCAGTACTTC.

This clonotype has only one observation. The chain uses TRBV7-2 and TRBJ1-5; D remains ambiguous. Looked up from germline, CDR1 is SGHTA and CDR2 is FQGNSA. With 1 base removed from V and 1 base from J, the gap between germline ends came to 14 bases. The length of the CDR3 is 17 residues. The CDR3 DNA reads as TGTGCCAGCAGCTTAGATGAGACACCTACCAGCAATCAGCCCCAGCATTTT. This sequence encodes CASSLDETPTSNQPQHF.

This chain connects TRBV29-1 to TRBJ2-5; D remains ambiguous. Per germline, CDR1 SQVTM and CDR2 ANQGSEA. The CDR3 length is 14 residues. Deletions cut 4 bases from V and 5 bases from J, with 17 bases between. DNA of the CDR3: TGCAGCGTTGGTTATAAGGTGGTAGGGGAGACCCAGTACTTC. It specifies CSVGYKVVGETQYF.

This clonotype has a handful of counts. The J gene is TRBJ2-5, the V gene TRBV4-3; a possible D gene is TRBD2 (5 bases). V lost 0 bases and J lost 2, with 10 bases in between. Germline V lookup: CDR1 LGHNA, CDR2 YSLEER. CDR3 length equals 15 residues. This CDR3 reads CASSQDHGEQETQYF. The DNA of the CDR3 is TGCGCCAGCAGCCAAGATCACGGGGAACAAGAGACCCAGTACTTC.

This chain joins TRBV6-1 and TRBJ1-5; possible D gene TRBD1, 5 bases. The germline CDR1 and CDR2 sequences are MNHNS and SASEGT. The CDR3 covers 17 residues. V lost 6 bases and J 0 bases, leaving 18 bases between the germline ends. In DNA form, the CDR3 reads TGTGCCAGCAGGGCCCCTACAAGTGGGACTAGCAATCAGCCCCAGCATTTT. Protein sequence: CASRAPTSGTSNQPQHF.

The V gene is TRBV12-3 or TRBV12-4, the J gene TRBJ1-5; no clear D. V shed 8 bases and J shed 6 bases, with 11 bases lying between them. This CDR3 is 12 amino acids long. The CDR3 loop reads CASAGRAQPQHF. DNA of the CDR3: TGTGCCAGCGCCGGGCGGGCTCAGCCCCAGCATTTT.

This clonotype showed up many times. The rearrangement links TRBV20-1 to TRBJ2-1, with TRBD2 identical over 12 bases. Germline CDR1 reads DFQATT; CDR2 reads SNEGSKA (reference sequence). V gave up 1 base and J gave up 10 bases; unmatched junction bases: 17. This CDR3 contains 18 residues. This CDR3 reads CSARGILHGLAGSAEQFF. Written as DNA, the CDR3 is TGCAGTGCTAGAGGGATCCTCCACGGACTAGCGGGGTCGGCCGAGCAGTTCTTC.

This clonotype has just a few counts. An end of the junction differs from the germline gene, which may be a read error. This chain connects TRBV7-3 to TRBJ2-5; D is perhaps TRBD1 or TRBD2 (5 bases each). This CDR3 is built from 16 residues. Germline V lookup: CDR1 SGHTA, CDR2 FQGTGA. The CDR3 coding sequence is TGTGCCGGCAGCTTAAAAGGGCTTGGGACCCAAGAGACCCAGTACTTC. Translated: CAGSLKGLGTQETQYF.

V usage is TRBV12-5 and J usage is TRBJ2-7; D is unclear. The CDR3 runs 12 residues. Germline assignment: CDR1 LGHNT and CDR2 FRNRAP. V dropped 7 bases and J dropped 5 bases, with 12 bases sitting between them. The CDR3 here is CASAPHRDEQYF. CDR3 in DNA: TGTGCTAGTGCCCCTCATCGGGACGAGCAGTACTTC. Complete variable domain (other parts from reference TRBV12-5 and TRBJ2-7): DARVTQTPRHKVTEMGQEVTMRCQPILGHNTVFWYRQTMMQGLELLAYFRNRAPLDDSGMPKDRFSAEMPDATLATLKIQPSEPRDSAVYFCASAPHRDEQYFGPGTRLTVT.

The CDR3 loop is CAISDSGQAYGYTF. The CDR3 DNA reads as TGTGCCATCAGTGATTCCGGGCAGGCTTATGGCTACACCTTC. The J gene is TRBJ1-2, the V gene TRBV10-3, with no clear D. The V and J ends lost 3 bases and 5 bases respectively, with 13 bases between them. The CDR3 length is 14 residues. From germline, CDR1 is ENHRY and CDR2 SYGVKD.

CDR3 DNA sequence: TGTGCCAGCAGCAACAGGACAGGGTGGGATGAGCAGTTCTTC. Its translation is CASSNRTGWDEQFF. The V call is TRBV12-3 or TRBV12-4, the J call TRBJ2-1; the match to TRBD1 covers 8 bases. The CDR3 is 14 amino acids. Losses at the gene ends were 6 bases for V and 8 bases for J; bases not matched to a gene: 9.

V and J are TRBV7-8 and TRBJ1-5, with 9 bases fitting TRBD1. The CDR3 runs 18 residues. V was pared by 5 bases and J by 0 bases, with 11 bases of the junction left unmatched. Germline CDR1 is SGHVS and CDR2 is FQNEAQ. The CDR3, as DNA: TGTGCCAGCAGCGCCCGGGACAGGGAGCTCGGTAGCAATCAGCCCCAGCATTTT. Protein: CASSARDRELGSNQPQHF.